The rows below give T cell receptor beta chains drawn from one sample of a study of shared clonotypes between healthy human individuals. Sequencing was performed with immunoSEQ multiplex PCR; in TCRdb, only in-frame clones are kept and a portion is missing. This sample has about 550,000 clones, with about 95% found just once. Specimen: naive CD8+ T cells sorted from blood. These receptors originate from a woman in her 30s in good health. Each CDR3 is given with its conserved first and last residue. Size is stated for part of the rows, as once, few or many counts, or as a class when the clone is expanded.

clone_size,v_call,cdr3_aa
NA,TRBV7-8,CASSQGDYEQYF
NA,TRBV4-1,CASSPGSSNQPQHF
NA,TRBV28,CASEFGILPNNEQFF
NA,TRBV6-5,CASSFTQGALDGYTF
NA,TRBV12-5,CASGPPSGTVGRELFF
NA,TRBV6-6,CASRGQDTEAFF
NA,TRBV28,CASRITSGIKTSYNEQFF
NA,TRBV2,CASRPGLAGGPYEQYF
NA,TRBV19,CASSIRSTEAFF
NA,TRBV29-1,CSVTGTGNTIYF
once,TRBV2,CASSVASGMEEYF
once,TRBV5-8,CASSGLTSGRANIQYF
NA,TRBV7-9,CASSPVGGGQETQYF
NA,TRBV7-6,CASSLEGSTDTQYF
NA,TRBV5-6,CASSPGTGGKNTEAFF
NA,TRBV5-5,CASSTVLAGEGDEQFF
once,TRBV5-1,CASSLIAASSYNEQFF
NA,TRBV2,CASSEALASGSYEQYF
once,TRBV27,CASSWGVGESYTF
NA,TRBV27,CASRSVSGGGETQYF
NA,TRBV7-8,CASSLPGLNYEQYF
NA,TRBV28,CASSFPTAEQFF
NA,TRBV30,CAWTPDRSSSYEQYF
NA,TRBV4-1,CASTLGQGSEAFF
NA,TRBV19,CATSIPLAGSYEQYF
NA,TRBV6-5,CVSSAGGTYEQYF
NA,TRBV6-1,CASSEWRDSAKNIQYF
few,TRBV4-1,CASSHLVDEAFF
NA,TRBV4-1,CASSQAGEGREQFF
NA,TRBV7-8,CASSLSDRGGETQYF
NA,TRBV6-1,CASRYTGPTYEQYF
NA,TRBV7-7,CASSLASDRSAEQYF